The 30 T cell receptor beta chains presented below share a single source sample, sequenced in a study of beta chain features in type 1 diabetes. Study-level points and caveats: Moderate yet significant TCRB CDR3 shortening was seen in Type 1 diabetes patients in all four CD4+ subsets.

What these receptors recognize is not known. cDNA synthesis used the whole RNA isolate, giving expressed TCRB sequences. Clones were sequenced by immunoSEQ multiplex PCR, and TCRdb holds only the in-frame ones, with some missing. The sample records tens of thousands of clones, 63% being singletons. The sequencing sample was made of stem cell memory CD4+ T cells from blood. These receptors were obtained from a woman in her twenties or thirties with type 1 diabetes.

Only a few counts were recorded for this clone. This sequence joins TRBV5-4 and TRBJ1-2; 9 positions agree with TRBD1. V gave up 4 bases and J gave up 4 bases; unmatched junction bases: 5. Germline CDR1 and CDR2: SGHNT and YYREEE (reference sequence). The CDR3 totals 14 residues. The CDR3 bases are TGTGCCAGCAGCGTGGGGACAGGGCGCTATGGCTACACCTTC. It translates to CASSVGTGRYGYTF.

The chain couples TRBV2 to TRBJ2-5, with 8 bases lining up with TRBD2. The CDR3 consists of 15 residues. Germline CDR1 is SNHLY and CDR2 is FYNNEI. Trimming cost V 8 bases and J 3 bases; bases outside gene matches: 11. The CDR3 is CASESGTSGKETQYF. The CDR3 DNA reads TGTGCCAGCGAATCAGGTACTAGCGGCAAAGAGACCCAGTACTTC.

CDR3 nucleotide sequence: TGTGCCAGCAGTGAAGCGCGGTATTTTCAGGGACTCAACTATGGCTACACCTTC. Translating gives CASSEARYFQGLNYGYTF. The genes are TRBV6-1 and TRBJ1-2, with D maybe TRBD1 (5 bases). The V end was cut by 0 bases, the J end by 2 bases, with 19 bases between. The CDR3 totals 18 residues. Germline-derived CDR1 and CDR2 are MNHNS and SASEGT.

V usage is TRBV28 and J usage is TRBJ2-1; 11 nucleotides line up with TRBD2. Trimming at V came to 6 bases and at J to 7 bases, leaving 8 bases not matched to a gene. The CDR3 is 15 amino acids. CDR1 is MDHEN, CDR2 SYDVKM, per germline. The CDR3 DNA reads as TGTGCCAGCAGCCCGGGGACTAGCGGATCAAATGAGCAGTTCTTC. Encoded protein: CASSPGTSGSNEQFF.

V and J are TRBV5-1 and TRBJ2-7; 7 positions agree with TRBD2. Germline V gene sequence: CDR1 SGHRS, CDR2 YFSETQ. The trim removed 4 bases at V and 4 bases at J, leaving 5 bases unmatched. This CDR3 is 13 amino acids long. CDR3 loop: CASSRGEGYEQYF. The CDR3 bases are TGCGCCAGCAGCCGTGGGGAGGGATACGAGCAGTACTTC.

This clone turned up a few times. The CDR3 DNA reads as TGCAGCGTCCCCAAGGGGGACAGCATGAACACTGAAGCTTTCTTT. Translating gives CSVPKGDSMNTEAFF. The rearrangement links TRBV29-1 to TRBJ1-1; 7 nucleotides agree with TRBD1. The CDR3 length is 15 residues. J gave up 0 bases and V 6 bases, and 10 bases lay outside the gene matches. CDR1 is SQVTM and CDR2 is ANQGSEA in the germline V gene.

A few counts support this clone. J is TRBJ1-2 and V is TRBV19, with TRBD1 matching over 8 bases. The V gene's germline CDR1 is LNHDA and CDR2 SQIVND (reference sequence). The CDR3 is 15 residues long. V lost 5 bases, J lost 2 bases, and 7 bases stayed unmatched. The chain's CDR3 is CASSPDRGRNYGYTF. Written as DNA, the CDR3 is TGTGCCAGTAGTCCCGACAGGGGAAGGAACTATGGCTACACCTTC.

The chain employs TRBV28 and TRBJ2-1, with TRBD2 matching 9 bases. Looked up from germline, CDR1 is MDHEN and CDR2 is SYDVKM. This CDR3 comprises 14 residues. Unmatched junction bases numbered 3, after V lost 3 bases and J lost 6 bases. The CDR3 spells CASSLGLASNEQFF. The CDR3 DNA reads TGTGCCAGCAGTTTGGGACTAGCAAGCAATGAGCAGTTCTTC.

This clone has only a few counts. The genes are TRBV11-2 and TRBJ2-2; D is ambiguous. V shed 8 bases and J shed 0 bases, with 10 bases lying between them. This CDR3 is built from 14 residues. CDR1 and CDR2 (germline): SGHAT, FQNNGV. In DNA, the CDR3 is TGTGCCAGCTGTGGCTCCACGAACACCGGGGAGCTGTTTTTT. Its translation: CASCGSTNTGELFF.

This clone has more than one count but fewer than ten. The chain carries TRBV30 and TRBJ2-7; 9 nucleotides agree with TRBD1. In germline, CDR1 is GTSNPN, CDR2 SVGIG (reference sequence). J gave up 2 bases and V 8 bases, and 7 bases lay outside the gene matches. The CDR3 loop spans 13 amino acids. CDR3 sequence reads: CAGGRDRAYEQYF. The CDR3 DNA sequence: TGTGCCGGGGGAAGGGACAGGGCCTACGAGCAGTACTTC.

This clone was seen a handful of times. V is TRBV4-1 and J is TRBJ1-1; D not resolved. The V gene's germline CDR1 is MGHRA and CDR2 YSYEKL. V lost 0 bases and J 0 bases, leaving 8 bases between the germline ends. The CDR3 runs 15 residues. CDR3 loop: CASSQDLAVNTEAFF. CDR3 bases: TGCGCCAGCAGCCAAGATTTGGCGGTGAACACTGAAGCTTTCTTT.

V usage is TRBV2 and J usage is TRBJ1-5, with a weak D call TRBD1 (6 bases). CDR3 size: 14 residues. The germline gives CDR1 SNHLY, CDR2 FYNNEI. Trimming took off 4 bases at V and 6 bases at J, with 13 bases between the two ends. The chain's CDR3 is CASSVEQGGQPQHF. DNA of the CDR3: TGTGCCAGCAGTGTGGAACAGGGCGGTCAGCCCCAGCATTTT. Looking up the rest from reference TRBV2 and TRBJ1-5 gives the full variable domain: EPEVTQTPSHQVTQMGQEVILRCVPISNHLYFYWYRQILGQKVEFLVSFYNNEISEKSEIFDDQFSVERPDGSNFTLKIRSTKLEDSAMYFCASSVEQGGQPQHFGDGTRLSIL.

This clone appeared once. Here the CDR3 reads CASSLGGTGGINEQFF. The CDR3 DNA reads as TGCGCCAGCAGCTTGGGCGGGACAGGGGGAATCAATGAGCAGTTCTTC. The chain employs TRBV5-1 and TRBJ2-1; 11 bases agree with TRBD1. In germline, CDR1 is SGHRS, CDR2 YFSETQ. The V segment lost 0 bases and the J segment 6 bases; nucleotides outside the gene matches: 5. This CDR3 region has 16 residues.

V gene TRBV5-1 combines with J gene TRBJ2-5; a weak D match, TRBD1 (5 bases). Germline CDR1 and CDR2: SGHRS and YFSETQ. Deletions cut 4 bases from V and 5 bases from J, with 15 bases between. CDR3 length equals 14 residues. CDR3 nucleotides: TGCGCCAGCAGCCCATCTTGGGGCCGGGAGACCCAGTACTTC. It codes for CASSPSWGRETQYF.

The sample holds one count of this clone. The CDR3 nucleotides are TGTGCCAGCAGCCAAGTTTCCGGGACTAGCGGGAATTTGAACTACGAGCAGTACTTC. Protein product: CASSQVSGTSGNLNYEQYF. The V and J genes are TRBV4-2 and TRBJ2-7; 13 nucleotides match TRBD2. The CDR3 runs 19 residues. The germline V gene encodes CDR1 LGHNA and CDR2 YNFKEQ. The V segment lost 1 base and the J segment 3 bases; nucleotides outside the gene matches: 12.

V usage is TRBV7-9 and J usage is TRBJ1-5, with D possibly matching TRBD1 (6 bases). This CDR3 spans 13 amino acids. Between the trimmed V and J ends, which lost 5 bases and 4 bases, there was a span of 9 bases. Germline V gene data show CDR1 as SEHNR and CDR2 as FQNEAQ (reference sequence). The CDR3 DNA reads TGTGCCAGCAGCCCCGGACAGAATCAGCCCCAGCATTTT. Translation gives CASSPGQNQPQHF.

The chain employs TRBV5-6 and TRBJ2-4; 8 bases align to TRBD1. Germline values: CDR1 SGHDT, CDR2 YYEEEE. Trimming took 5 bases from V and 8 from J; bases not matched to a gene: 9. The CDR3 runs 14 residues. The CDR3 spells CASRYLEQGDIQYF. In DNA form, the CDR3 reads TGTGCCAGCAGGTACCTAGAACAGGGGGACATTCAGTACTTC.

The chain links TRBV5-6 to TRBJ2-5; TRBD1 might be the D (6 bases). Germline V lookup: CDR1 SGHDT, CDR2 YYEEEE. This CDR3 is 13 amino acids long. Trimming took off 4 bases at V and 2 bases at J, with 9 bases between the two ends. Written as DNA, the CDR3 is TGTGCCAGCAGCAGTGGACAGCAAGAGACCCAGTACTTC. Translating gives CASSSGQQETQYF. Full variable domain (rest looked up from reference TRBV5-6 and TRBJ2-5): DAGVTQSPTHLIKTRGQQVTLRCSPKSGHDTVSWYQQALGQGPQFIFQYYEEEERQRGNFPDRFSGHQFPNYSSELNVNALLLGDSALYLCASSSGQQETQYFGPGTRLLVL.

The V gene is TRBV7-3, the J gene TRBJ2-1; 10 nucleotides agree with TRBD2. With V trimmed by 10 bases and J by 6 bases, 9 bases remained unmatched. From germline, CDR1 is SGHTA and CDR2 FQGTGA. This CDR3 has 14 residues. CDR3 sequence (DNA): TGTGCCACATCAGCGGGAGGGAGAACCAATGAGCAGTTCTTC. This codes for CATSAGGRTNEQFF.

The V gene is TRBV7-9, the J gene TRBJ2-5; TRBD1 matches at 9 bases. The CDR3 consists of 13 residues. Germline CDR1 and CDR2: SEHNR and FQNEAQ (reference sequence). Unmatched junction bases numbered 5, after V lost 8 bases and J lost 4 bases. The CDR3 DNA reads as TGTGCCAGCTTACGGACAGGGGCAGAGACCCAGTACTTC. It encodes CASLRTGAETQYF.

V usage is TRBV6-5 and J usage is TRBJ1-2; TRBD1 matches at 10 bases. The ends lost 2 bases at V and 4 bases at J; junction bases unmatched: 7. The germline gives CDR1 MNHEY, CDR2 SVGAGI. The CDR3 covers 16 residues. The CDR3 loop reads CASSYGGTGAVYGYTF. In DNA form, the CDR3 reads TGTGCCAGCAGTTACGGAGGGACAGGGGCTGTCTATGGCTACACCTTC.

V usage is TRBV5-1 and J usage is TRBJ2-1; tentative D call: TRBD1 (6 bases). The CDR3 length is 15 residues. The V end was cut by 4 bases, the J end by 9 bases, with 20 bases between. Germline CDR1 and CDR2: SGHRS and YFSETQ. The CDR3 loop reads CASSRETTGRGEQFF. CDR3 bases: TGCGCCAGCAGCCGCGAAACCACAGGGAGAGGTGAGCAGTTCTTC.

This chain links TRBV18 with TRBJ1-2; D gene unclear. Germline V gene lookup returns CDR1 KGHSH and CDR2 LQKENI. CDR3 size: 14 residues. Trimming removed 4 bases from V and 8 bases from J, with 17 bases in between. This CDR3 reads CASSLPTEGGGYTF. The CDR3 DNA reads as TGTGCCAGCTCACTACCTACCGAAGGCGGAGGCTACACCTTC.

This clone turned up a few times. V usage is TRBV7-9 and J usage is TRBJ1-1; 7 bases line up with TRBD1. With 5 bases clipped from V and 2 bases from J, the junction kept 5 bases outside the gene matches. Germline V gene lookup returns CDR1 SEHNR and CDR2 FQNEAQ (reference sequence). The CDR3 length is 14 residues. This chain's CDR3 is CASSLGQVNTEAFF. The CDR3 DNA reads TGTGCCAGCAGCCTCGGACAGGTAAACACTGAAGCTTTCTTT.

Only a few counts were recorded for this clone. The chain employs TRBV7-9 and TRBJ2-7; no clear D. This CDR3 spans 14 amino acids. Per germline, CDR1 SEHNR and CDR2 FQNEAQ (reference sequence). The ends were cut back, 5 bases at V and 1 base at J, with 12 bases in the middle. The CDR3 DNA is TGTGCCAGCAGCAAAGTTGGCAGATCCTACGAGCAGTACTTC. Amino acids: CASSKVGRSYEQYF.

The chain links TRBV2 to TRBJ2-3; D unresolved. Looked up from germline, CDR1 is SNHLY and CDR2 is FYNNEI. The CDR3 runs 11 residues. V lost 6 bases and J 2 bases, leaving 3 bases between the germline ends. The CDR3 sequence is CASSYTDTQYF. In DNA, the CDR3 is TGTGCCAGCAGCTACACAGATACGCAGTATTTT.

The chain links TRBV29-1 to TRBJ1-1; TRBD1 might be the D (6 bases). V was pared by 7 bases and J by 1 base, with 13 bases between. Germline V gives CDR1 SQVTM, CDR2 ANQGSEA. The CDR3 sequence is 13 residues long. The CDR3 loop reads CSAEGQTNTEAFF. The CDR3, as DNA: TGCAGCGCGGAAGGACAGACGAACACTGAAGCTTTCTTT.

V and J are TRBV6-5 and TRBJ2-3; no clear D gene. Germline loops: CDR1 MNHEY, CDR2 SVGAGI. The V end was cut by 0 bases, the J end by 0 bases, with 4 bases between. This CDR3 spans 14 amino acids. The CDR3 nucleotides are TGTGCCAGCAGTTACTCCCTGAGCACAGATACGCAGTATTTT. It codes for CASSYSLSTDTQYF.

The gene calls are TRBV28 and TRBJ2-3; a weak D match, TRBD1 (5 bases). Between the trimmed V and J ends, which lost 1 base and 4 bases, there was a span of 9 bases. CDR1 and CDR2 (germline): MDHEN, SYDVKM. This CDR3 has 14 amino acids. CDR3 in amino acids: CASSLSQGADTQYF. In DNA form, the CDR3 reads TGTGCCAGCAGTTTATCCCAGGGTGCAGATACGCAGTATTTT.

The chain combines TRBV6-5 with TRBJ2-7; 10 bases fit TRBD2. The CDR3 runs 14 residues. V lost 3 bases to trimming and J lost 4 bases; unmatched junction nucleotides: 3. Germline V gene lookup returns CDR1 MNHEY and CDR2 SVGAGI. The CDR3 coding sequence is TGTGCCAGCAGTTATCTAGCGGGAGAGTACGAGCAGTACTTC. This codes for CASSYLAGEYEQYF.